One and the same sample provided the 28 T cell receptor beta chains below, sequenced in a study of identical twins. MiXCR was run by TCRdb on the 5' RACE reads, yielding one entry per CDR3 protein. Here the sample spans 700,000 or so distinct CDR3 sequences, less than 25% being singletons. The data also belong to a second study, concerning T cells expressing NK-cell markers.

The source material was PBMCs. These receptors were collected from a woman younger than 35 in good health.

A remark on this clonotype: An end of the junction differs from the germline gene, which may be a read error. V and J are TRBV7-9 and TRBJ2-1; 10 bases match TRBD2. The CDR3 contains 12 residues. CDR1 and CDR2 from the germline V gene are SEHNR and FQNEAQ (reference sequence). The CDR3 coding sequence is TGTGCCAGCAGTCCCTCTAGCGGGAGTTTGCTCTTC. It specifies CASSPSSGSLLF.

The V call is TRBV14, the J call TRBJ2-1; no clear D gene. Trimming removed 1 base from V and 9 bases from J, with 7 bases in between. Germline CDR1 reads SGHDN; CDR2 reads FVKESK. CDR3 length: 12 residues. CDR3 region: CASSQVVSEQFF. The CDR3 DNA follows: TGTGCCAGCAGCCAAGTGGTTAGTGAGCAGTTCTTC.

J is TRBJ2-7 and V is TRBV5-1; no reliable D call. Germline CDR1 and CDR2: SGHRS and YFSETQ. Deletions cut 8 bases from V and 3 bases from J, with 12 bases between. This CDR3 has 12 residues. The CDR3 DNA sequence: TGCGCCAGAGGGCAGGAAAACTACGAGCAGTACTTC. Its translation: CARGQENYEQYF.

This clonotype has a handful of counts. The V call is TRBV12-3 or TRBV12-4, the J call TRBJ2-5, with D maybe TRBD2 (6 bases). The CDR3 has 15 residues. V dropped 3 bases and J dropped 4 bases, with 15 bases sitting between them. CDR3 sequence: CASSFVGQGGETQYF. DNA of the CDR3: TGTGCCAGCAGTTTTGTCGGCCAGGGAGGAGAGACCCAGTACTTC.

The J gene is TRBJ2-4, the V gene TRBV12-3 or TRBV12-4; possibly TRBD1 for D (7 bases). The length of the CDR3 is 15 residues. V was trimmed by 3 bases and J by 6 bases, leaving 15 bases between them. Here the CDR3 reads CASSFLPRGVNIQYF. The CDR3, as DNA: TGTGCCAGCAGTTTCCTTCCCAGGGGGGTAAACATTCAGTACTTC.

This clonotype showed up just a few times. The chain joins TRBV5-1 to TRBJ2-5; the D gene is possibly TRBD1 (6 bases). V was trimmed by 3 bases and J by 5 bases, leaving 17 bases between them. Germline lookup yields CDR1 SGHRS and CDR2 YFSETQ. The CDR3 runs to 15 residues. CDR3 coding DNA: TGCGCCAGCAGCTCGCCACGGGACACTAGGGAGACCCAGTACTTC. Its protein is CASSSPRDTRETQYF.

Turning to this clonotype: A much larger clone lies a single base off, so this may be a read error. The CDR3 here is CASSQREAKNIQYF. CDR3 DNA sequence: TGCGCCAGCAGCCAAAGGGAGGCCAAAAACATTCAGTACTTC. This chain uses TRBV4-1 with TRBJ2-4; tentative D call: TRBD2 (5 bases). V was clipped by 2 bases and J by 1 base, with 6 bases between them. This CDR3 contains 14 residues. Germline V gives CDR1 MGHRA, CDR2 YSYEKL.

This clonotype was seen a handful of times. The chain employs TRBV12-3 or TRBV12-4 and TRBJ2-1, with D unclear. The CDR3 is made up of 14 amino acids. The ends were cut back, 5 bases at V and 0 bases at J, with 8 bases in the middle. The CDR3 DNA is TGTGCCAGCAGTCTGGACGTCTCCTACAATGAGCAGTTCTTC. This translates into CASSLDVSYNEQFF.

This clonotype was observed a few times. The genes are TRBV6-6 and TRBJ1-2, with TRBD1 as a possible D gene (5 bases). The CDR3 has 11 amino acids. Germline V gene sequence: CDR1 MNHNY, CDR2 SVGAGI (reference sequence). Trimming removed 11 bases at V and 6 bases at J, with 13 bases between. The CDR3 nucleotides read TGTGCCGCCCGCGGGGACGATGGCTACACCTTC. It is translated as CAARGDDGYTF.

V and J are TRBV5-8 and TRBJ2-1; 11 nucleotides match TRBD2. Trimming took 4 bases from V and 9 from J; bases not matched to a gene: 6. Germline-derived CDR1 and CDR2 are SGHTS and YDEGEE. There are 14 residues in the CDR3. The CDR3 nucleotides read TGTGCCAGCAGCACCTTAGCGGGGGGGGGTGAGCAGTTCTTC. Encoded protein: CASSTLAGGGEQFF.

J is TRBJ1-6 and V is TRBV20-1; 7 bases line up with TRBD1. V trimming: 7 bases; J trimming: 8 bases; junction bases outside the gene matches: 8. The CDR3 is 13 residues long. Germline V gives CDR1 DFQATT, CDR2 SNEGSKA (reference sequence). This CDR3 is CSVIARGHSPLHF. Here the CDR3 DNA reads TGCAGTGTAATAGCGAGGGGGCATTCACCCCTCCACTTT.

The chain employs TRBV5-1 and TRBJ2-3; D remains unclear. V dropped 2 bases and J dropped 9 bases, with 13 bases sitting between them. In germline, CDR1 is SGHRS, CDR2 YFSETQ. CDR3 length: 13 amino acids. In DNA, the CDR3 is TGCGCCAGCAGCTTCATTTCATTCATCACGCAGTATTTT. Its protein product is CASSFISFITQYF.

The chain employs TRBV12-3 or TRBV12-4 and TRBJ1-5; D perhaps matches TRBD1 (5 bases). The V gene lost 4 bases and the J gene lost 0 bases, with 16 bases spanning the gap. This CDR3 contains 17 residues. Written as DNA, the CDR3 is TGTGCCAGCAGTTCAAAAAGACAGCATTATAGCAATCAGCCCCAGCATTTT. It encodes CASSSKRQHYSNQPQHF.

This clonotype was found a few times. The gene calls are TRBV5-1 and TRBJ1-2, with unresolved D. V shed 4 bases and J shed 3 bases, with 7 bases lying between them. Looked up from germline, CDR1 is SGHRS and CDR2 is YFSETQ. This CDR3 has 12 residues. The CDR3 bases are TGCGCCAGCAGCGAGGAATACTATGGCTACACCTTC. This codes for CASSEEYYGYTF.

The chain carries TRBV7-2 and TRBJ2-7, with 10 positions matching TRBD1. This CDR3 has 14 amino acids. Germline loops: CDR1 SGHTA, CDR2 FQGNSA. Trimming at V came to 5 bases and at J to 4 bases, leaving 5 bases not matched to a gene. CDR3 sequence: CASSGGQGRYEQYF. In DNA form, the CDR3 reads TGTGCCAGCAGCGGGGGACAGGGGCGATACGAGCAGTACTTC.

This clonotype showed up just a few times. The chain couples TRBV20-1 to TRBJ2-1; TRBD2 might be the D (5 bases). There are 14 residues in the CDR3. Per germline, CDR1 DFQATT and CDR2 SNEGSKA (reference sequence). V gave up 4 bases and J gave up 6 bases, with 16 bases separating them. The CDR3 reads CSATRTSGGNEQFF. In nucleotides, the CDR3 is TGCAGTGCTACAAGGACCAGCGGCGGCAATGAGCAGTTCTTC.

V is TRBV18 and J is TRBJ2-1, with D possibly TRBD2 on 6 matching bases. CDR3 size: 16 residues. Germline CDR1 reads KGHSH; CDR2 reads LQKENI. The V end lost 3 bases, the J end lost 9 bases, and 21 bases lay between the germline ends. The CDR3 DNA reads as TGTGCCAGCTCACCTGAGTCGGGAGTGGGGTTAGGTGAGCAGTTCTTC. Its translation: CASSPESGVGLGEQFF.

This clonotype appeared a few times. The chain combines TRBV20-1 with TRBJ2-1; 15 bases agree with TRBD2. Germline loops: CDR1 DFQATT, CDR2 SNEGSKA (reference sequence). The CDR3 is 15 residues long. The J segment lost 4 bases and the V segment lost 5 bases, leaving 3 bases of the junction unmatched. The CDR3 bases are TGCAGTGCTGCCGGGACTAGCGGGGGGTACAATGAGCAGTTCTTC. It is translated as CSAAGTSGGYNEQFF.

The chain recombines TRBV7-6 with TRBJ2-7, with 7 bases lining up with TRBD1. Germline V CDR1 and CDR2: SGHVS, FNYEAQ. V dropped 1 base and J dropped 3; count of bases not matched to a gene: 6. The CDR3 is 15 amino acids. CDR3 nucleotide sequence: TGTGCCAGCAGCTTAGGCCGGGACAGACACTACGAGCAGTACTTC. It is translated as CASSLGRDRHYEQYF.

The V call is TRBV10-3, the J call TRBJ2-4; 8 bases line up with TRBD2. V dropped 2 bases and J dropped 8; count of bases not matched to a gene: 5. The CDR3 runs 14 residues. Germline CDR1 ENHRY, CDR2 SYGVKD. CDR3 nucleotide sequence: TGTGCCATCAGTGAGCGCGGGAGGTCAGACATTCAGTACTTC. Its protein product is CAISERGRSDIQYF.

The chain carries TRBV10-2 and TRBJ1-4; D not resolved. Trimming pared 7 bases from V and 6 bases from J, leaving 12 bases between. The CDR3 is 13 residues long. CDR1 WSHSY and CDR2 SAAADI come from the germline V gene. The CDR3 protein is CASTPGPDEKLFF. The CDR3 nucleotides are TGCGCCAGCACGCCAGGACCCGATGAAAAACTGTTTTTT.

There are many counts of this clonotype. A junction boundary mismatches the germline segment, possibly from a read error. The chain links TRBV5-1 to TRBJ2-7; D gene uncertain. CDR1 is SGHRS and CDR2 is YFSETQ in the germline V gene. This CDR3 comprises 12 residues. The CDR3 DNA reads as TGTGCCAGCAGCTTGGTTGCCTACGAGCAGTACTTC. It translates to CASSLVAYEQYF.

This clonotype has only a few counts. The chain recombines TRBV3-1 with TRBJ2-7; a possible D gene is TRBD1 (6 bases). The CDR3 contains 15 residues. Germline-derived CDR1 and CDR2 are LGHDT and YNNKEL (reference sequence). V gave up 6 bases and J gave up 2 bases, with 17 bases separating them. CDR3 region: CASRTTGSTPYEQYF. CDR3 DNA: TGTGCCAGCAGAACTACAGGGTCGACCCCCTACGAGCAGTACTTC.

This clonotype was counted only a few times. The CDR3 is CASSLAGHNYEQYF. The DNA for the CDR3 is TGTGCCAGCAGTTTAGCGGGACACAACTACGAGCAGTACTTC. The V and J genes are TRBV12-3 or TRBV12-4 and TRBJ2-7; D perhaps matches TRBD1 (6 bases). Trimming took 0 bases from V and 3 from J, leaving 9 bases between them. The CDR3 sequence is 14 residues long.

Ten or more counts support this clonotype. This rearrangement joins TRBV7-2 to TRBJ2-1; D gene unclear. The CDR3 totals 15 residues. V dropped 1 base and J dropped 2 bases, with 9 bases sitting between them. CDR1 is SGHTA, CDR2 FQGNSA, per germline. CDR3 sequence reads: CASSLGSVTYNEQFF. In DNA, the CDR3 is TGTGCCAGCAGCTTAGGGAGCGTCACCTACAATGAGCAGTTCTTC. Combining the CDR3 with reference TRBV7-2 and TRBJ2-1 gives the whole variable domain GAGVSQSPSNKVTEKGKDVELRCDPISGHTALYWYRQSLGQGLEFLIYFQGNSAPDKSGLPSDRFSAERTGGSVSTLTIQRTQQEDSAVYLCASSLGSVTYNEQFFGPGTRLTVL.

The chain joins TRBV6-1 to TRBJ2-3; D uncertain. The V gene lost 6 bases and the J gene lost 2 bases, with 12 bases spanning the gap. The CDR3 covers 14 residues. Germline loops: CDR1 MNHNS, CDR2 SASEGT. This chain's CDR3 is CASRIFAATDTQYF. The CDR3 region has the DNA TGTGCCAGCAGAATCTTTGCGGCCACAGATACGCAGTATTTT.

The chain couples TRBV20-1 to TRBJ2-5, with a possible D match to TRBD1 (5 bases). With 1 base removed from V and 2 bases from J, the gap between germline ends came to 5 bases. Germline V gene sequence: CDR1 DFQATT, CDR2 SNEGSKA (reference sequence). The CDR3 extends over 12 amino acids. This CDR3 reads CSARGTQETQYF. DNA of the CDR3: TGCAGTGCTAGAGGGACACAAGAGACCCAGTACTTC.

In regard to this clonotype: A much larger clone lies one base from this, so it may be a read error. This chain connects TRBV20-1 to TRBJ2-3; 13 positions match TRBD2. The CDR3 loop spans 16 amino acids. The V gene end was trimmed by 5 bases and the J gene end by 2 bases; junction bases not matched to a gene: 7. CDR1 is DFQATT and CDR2 is SNEGSKA in the germline V gene (reference sequence). CDR3 in amino acids: CSALGLAGDFTDTQYF. In nucleotides, the CDR3 is TGCAGTGCTCTAGGACTAGCGGGGGACTTCACAGATACGCAGTATTTT.